The 18 T cell receptor beta chains reported below all come from one sample, sequenced in a study of shared clonotypes between healthy human individuals. Generated by immunoSEQ multiplex PCR, the TCRdb table keeps only in-frame clones and is missing some. The table lists approximately 1,500,000 clones, 95% to 99% of them singletons. The sample consisted of naive CD4+ T cells sorted from blood. Subset denoted: CD45RA+ positively selected. The receptors derive from a man under 40 in good health.

This clone was observed once. J is TRBJ2-1 and V is TRBV7-2; D unresolved. V gave up 5 bases and J gave up 6 bases, with 11 bases separating them. CDR3 length equals 13 residues. Germline CDR1 reads SGHTA; CDR2 reads FQGNSA. CDR3 nucleotide sequence: TGTGCCAGCAGCCCAGGACCGACCAATGAGCAGTTCTTC. The encoded protein is CASSPGPTNEQFF.

The CDR3 sequence is CASSGPGRGRALGNEQFF. CDR3 bases: TGCGCCAGCAGTGGTCCAGGAAGAGGGAGGGCCTTAGGGAATGAGCAGTTCTTC. This rearrangement joins TRBV10-1 to TRBJ2-1; 7 bases map to TRBD2. CDR3 length equals 18 residues. Looked up from germline, CDR1 is WNHNN and CDR2 is SYGVQD (reference sequence). The V and J ends lost 4 bases and 7 bases, in that order; junction bases with no gene match: 19.

This clone was seen only once. V and J are TRBV18 and TRBJ2-5, with TRBD1 matching over 7 bases. Trimming at V came to 1 base and at J to 4 bases, leaving 3 bases not matched to a gene. CDR3 length equals 14 residues. CDR1 KGHSH and CDR2 LQKENI come from the germline V gene. The DNA for the CDR3 is TGTGCCAGCTCACCACGGGACAGAGGAGAGACCCAGTACTTC. Protein: CASSPRDRGETQYF. Full variable domain (missing parts from reference TRBV18 and TRBJ2-5): NAGVMQNPRHLVRRRGQEARLRCSPMKGHSHVYWYRQLPEEGLKFMVYLQKENIIDESGMPKERFSAEFPKEGPSILRIQQVVRGDSAAYFCASSPRDRGETQYFGPGTRLLVL.

CDR3 bases: TGCAGCGTTAAACAGGGACTAGCGGGAGTGAATGAGCAGTTCTTC. Translating it yields CSVKQGLAGVNEQFF. The chain employs TRBV29-1 and TRBJ2-1, with 14 bases matching TRBD2. Germline lookup yields CDR1 SQVTM and CDR2 ANQGSEA. The ends lost 5 bases at V and 7 bases at J; junction bases unmatched: 7. The CDR3 extends over 15 amino acids.

The chain employs TRBV5-6 and TRBJ2-7, with a weak D call TRBD1 (6 bases). The CDR3 covers 15 residues. From germline, CDR1 is SGHDT and CDR2 YYEEEE. Trimming stripped 4 bases from V and 2 bases from J, with 16 bases between. The CDR3 bases are TGTGCCAGCAGCCCTTACAGGGTAGGGCCCTACGAGCAGTACTTC. This sequence encodes CASSPYRVGPYEQYF.

The CDR3: CASSFTSGRDQTDTQYF. DNA of the CDR3: TGTGCCAGCAGTTTTACTAGCGGGAGAGATCAGACAGATACGCAGTATTTT. The chain has TRBV28 and TRBJ2-3, with TRBD2 matching over 11 bases. Germline CDR1 is MDHEN and CDR2 is SYDVKM. This CDR3 has 17 residues. Trimming at V came to 3 bases and at J to 3 bases, leaving 8 bases not matched to a gene.

This rearrangement joins TRBV18 to TRBJ1-2; no clear D. CDR1 and CDR2 from the germline V gene are KGHSH and LQKENI. Between the trimmed V and J ends, which lost 0 bases and 8 bases, there was a span of 7 bases. The CDR3 consists of 12 residues. The CDR3, as DNA: TGTGCCAGCTCACCACCGGGAAGCGGCTACACCTTC. This translates into CASSPPGSGYTF.

The genes are TRBV7-3 and TRBJ2-2; D unclear. The ends were cut back, 3 bases at V and 2 bases at J, with 10 bases in the middle. Germline V gene data show CDR1 as SGHTA and CDR2 as FQGTGA. This CDR3 has 15 residues. CDR3 amino acids: CASSFGYSNTGELFF. CDR3 nucleotide sequence: TGTGCCAGCAGCTTCGGCTACTCTAACACCGGGGAGCTGTTTTTT.

As regards this clone: Other nucleotide sequences in the sample specify the same CDR3. The chain is built from TRBV11-2 and TRBJ2-3; TRBD2 agrees at 8 bases. The germline V gene encodes CDR1 SGHAT and CDR2 FQNNGV. The CDR3 extends over 14 amino acids. J was trimmed by 1 base and V by 3 bases; bases with no gene match: 0. CDR3: CASSLTSGTDTQYF. The CDR3 DNA reads as TGTGCCAGCAGCTTGACTAGCGGCACAGATACGCAGTATTTT.

The rearrangement uses TRBV27 and TRBJ2-2, with 8 bases lining up with TRBD2. The ends lost 5 bases at V and 6 bases at J; junction bases unmatched: 5. Germline loops: CDR1 MNHEY, CDR2 SMNVEV (reference sequence). The CDR3 is 14 amino acids. The CDR3: CASSRREGPGELFF. The CDR3 nucleotides are TGTGCCAGCAGTAGACGGGAGGGCCCCGGGGAGCTGTTTTTT.

The chain combines TRBV7-2 with TRBJ2-7, with D perhaps TRBD2 (5 bases). Germline values: CDR1 SGHTA, CDR2 FQGNSA. CDR3 length equals 15 residues. V lost 1 base and J 2 bases, leaving 12 bases between the germline ends. This CDR3 is CASSLVGSQPYEQYF. The CDR3 DNA follows: TGTGCCAGCAGCTTAGTTGGGAGCCAGCCCTACGAGCAGTACTTC.

The CDR3 DNA follows: TGTGCCAGCAGCGTAGACCCGGGACCCGGGGAGCTGTTTTTT. It codes for CASSVDPGPGELFF. The chain is built from TRBV9 and TRBJ2-2; either TRBD1 or TRBD2 may fit D (5 bases each). V was clipped by 0 bases and J by 6 bases, with 9 bases between them. CDR1 is SGDLS and CDR2 is YYNGEE in the germline V gene. This CDR3 spans 14 amino acids.

The rearrangement links TRBV27 to TRBJ1-5; 7 nucleotides agree with TRBD1. Per germline, CDR1 MNHEY and CDR2 SMNVEV (reference sequence). This CDR3 has 13 amino acids. V gave up 5 bases and J gave up 9 bases; unmatched junction bases: 7. The CDR3 coding sequence is TGTGCCAGCAGTGACAGGGTCACTCTGCCCCAGCATTTT. It translates to CASSDRVTLPQHF.

The V and J genes are TRBV28 and TRBJ1-2, with a tentative D call TRBD1 (5 bases). The CDR3 length is 16 residues. V lost 8 bases to trimming and J lost 4 bases, with 23 bases between them. Per germline, CDR1 MDHEN and CDR2 SYDVKM. Here the CDR3 reads CASGSEGRSGPYGYTF. CDR3 nucleotide sequence: TGTGCCAGCGGATCTGAGGGAAGATCAGGGCCCTATGGCTACACCTTC.

V is TRBV7-2 and J is TRBJ2-5, with 7 positions matching TRBD2. CDR1 SGHTA and CDR2 FQGNSA come from the germline V gene. The CDR3 totals 13 residues. The junction had 3 bases not matched to a gene; V was cut back by 4 bases and J by 4 bases. Here the CDR3 DNA reads TGTGCCAGCAGCTCCGGACTAGGAGAGACCCAGTACTTC. Its protein is CASSSGLGETQYF.

The V and J genes are TRBV7-9 and TRBJ2-6, with TRBD1 identical over 7 bases. V gave up 5 bases and J gave up 4 bases; unmatched junction bases: 5. CDR3 length: 15 amino acids. Germline V CDR1 and CDR2: SEHNR, FQNEAQ (reference sequence). The DNA for the CDR3 is TGTGCCAGCAGCGATACAGGGGCCGGGGCCAACGTCCTGACTTTC. This codes for CASSDTGAGANVLTF.

The rearrangement links TRBV7-9 to TRBJ2-4, with D unresolved. V was shortened by 5 bases and J by 5 bases, with 10 bases between the two germline ends. Per the germline V gene, CDR1 is SEHNR and CDR2 is FQNEAQ (reference sequence). The CDR3 covers 13 residues. The CDR3 protein is CASSTVIENIQYF. DNA of the CDR3: TGTGCCAGCAGCACCGTCATTGAAAACATTCAGTACTTC.

The rearrangement joins TRBV5-1 to TRBJ1-1; D is unclear. V lost 2 bases and J 4 bases, leaving 15 bases between the germline ends. The CDR3 runs to 15 residues. Germline CDR1 is SGHRS and CDR2 is YFSETQ. The CDR3 DNA follows: TGCGCCAGCAGCTTAGCCGGATCCTCCACCACTGAAGCTTTCTTT. Translation: CASSLAGSSTTEAFF. Full variable domain (missing parts from reference TRBV5-1 and TRBJ1-1): KAGVTQTPRYLIKTRGQQVTLSCSPISGHRSVSWYQQTPGQGLQFLFEYFSETQRNKGNFPGRFSGRQFSNSRSEMNVSTLELGDSALYLCASSLAGSSTTEAFFGQGTRLTVV.